This entry lists 14 T cell receptor beta chains sequenced from one sample in a study of cytomegalovirus exposure and HLA in healthy donors. 13 Jbeta primers and 60 Vbeta primers were used for the PCR. The repertoire was sequenced with immunoSEQ multiplex PCR; TCRdb's copy has only in-frame clones and lacks some. Among nearly 200,000 clones, 79% were seen once, and the ten largest hold approximately 0.36%. Sequencing was carried out using PBMCs. The receptors come from a male donor in good health and CMV-seropositive.

V and J are TRBV27 and TRBJ2-3; the match to TRBD2 covers 14 bases. This CDR3 comprises 19 residues. V was pared by 7 bases and J by 4 bases, with 16 bases of the junction left unmatched. Germline V gene lookup returns CDR1 MNHEY and CDR2 SMNVEV (reference sequence). The CDR3 loop is CASNPRPGLAGEYPDTQYF. The DNA of the CDR3 is TGTGCCAGCAACCCTAGACCGGGACTAGCGGGAGAGTACCCAGATACGCAGTATTTT.

This clone appeared a single time. An end of the junction differs from the germline gene, which may be a read error. The gene calls are TRBV7-7 and TRBJ2-5, with D possibly TRBD2 on 5 matching bases. CDR1 and CDR2 from the germline V gene are SSHAT and FNYEAQ (reference sequence). There are 14 residues in the CDR3. CDR3 residues: CASSNGVNQETQYF. The CDR3 region has the DNA TGTGCTAGCAGCAACGGGGTTAACCAAGAGACCCAGTACTTC.

The rearrangement joins TRBV9 to TRBJ2-2; 7 nucleotides line up with TRBD2. The germline V gene encodes CDR1 SGDLS and CDR2 YYNGEE. The trim removed 3 bases at V and 2 bases at J, leaving 1 base unmatched. The CDR3 is 14 amino acids. CDR3 amino acids: CASSASGNTGELFF. The CDR3 nucleotides read TGTGCCAGCAGCGCTAGCGGAAACACCGGGGAGCTGTTTTTT.

The chain recombines TRBV5-1 with TRBJ1-1, with D unclear. The CDR3 runs 17 residues. Per the germline V gene, CDR1 is SGHRS and CDR2 is YFSETQ. Trimming removed 0 bases from V and 3 bases from J, with 18 bases in between. The CDR3 reads CASSLAFRSPWDTEAFF. The CDR3 DNA is TGCGCCAGCAGCTTGGCTTTCAGGTCCCCCTGGGACACTGAAGCTTTCTTT.

The chain recombines TRBV18 with TRBJ1-4; TRBD1 matches 7 bases. V lost 8 bases and J lost 8; bases outside the gene matches: 8. Germline V gives CDR1 KGHSH, CDR2 LQKENI. The CDR3 spans 13 residues. CDR3 DNA sequence: TGTGCCAGCCAATTAGGGACAGAAGAAAAACTGTTTTTT. This gives the protein CASQLGTEEKLFF.

The V gene is TRBV7-2, the J gene TRBJ2-7, with unresolved D. Deletions cut 2 bases from V and 6 bases from J, with 11 bases between. Germline V lookup: CDR1 SGHTA, CDR2 FQGNSA. This CDR3 is built from 13 residues. CDR3 in DNA: TGTGCCAGCAGCTTATCCTCCTGGGCCGAGCAGTACTTC. Translation gives CASSLSSWAEQYF.

The rearrangement joins TRBV7-9 to TRBJ2-5; TRBD1 agrees at 8 bases. Germline V gene sequence: CDR1 SEHNR, CDR2 FQNEAQ (reference sequence). Unmatched junction bases numbered 6, after V lost 1 base and J lost 5 bases. CDR3 length equals 15 residues. CDR3 protein: CASSLGDRGAETQYF. CDR3 DNA sequence: TGTGCCAGCAGCTTAGGAGACAGGGGCGCGGAGACCCAGTACTTC.

The CDR3 protein is CASSFEQGRDQPQHF. The CDR3 nucleotides read TGTGCCAGCAGTTTCGAACAGGGAAGAGATCAGCCCCAGCATTTT. This chain connects TRBV6-1 to TRBJ1-5; possibly TRBD1 for D (6 bases). V lost 5 bases, J lost 5 bases, and 16 bases lay in between. This CDR3 has 15 residues. Germline V CDR1 and CDR2: MNHNS, SASEGT.

The J gene is TRBJ1-2, the V gene TRBV7-2, with TRBD1 matching over 9 bases. This CDR3 is built from 15 residues. Germline values: CDR1 SGHTA, CDR2 FQGNSA. V trimming: 5 bases; J trimming: 2 bases; junction bases outside the gene matches: 6. For the CDR3, the DNA is TGTGCCAGCAGCGTACAGGGGGCGCTAAACTATGGCTACACCTTC. Residues: CASSVQGALNYGYTF.

V usage is TRBV5-8 and J usage is TRBJ2-2; TRBD1 agrees at 8 bases. The V segment lost 4 bases and the J segment 7 bases; nucleotides outside the gene matches: 6. Germline V gene sequence: CDR1 SGHTS, CDR2 YDEGEE. The CDR3 has 14 amino acids. CDR3 amino acids: CASSPGGAIGELFF. The CDR3 DNA is TGTGCCAGCAGCCCAGGGGGCGCAATCGGGGAGCTGTTTTTT. Combining the CDR3 with reference TRBV5-8 and TRBJ2-2 gives the whole variable domain EAGVTQSPTHLIKTRGQQATLRCSPISGHTSVYWYQQALGLGLQFLLWYDEGEERNRGNFPPRFSGRQFPNYSSELNVNALELEDSALYLCASSPGGAIGELFFGEGSRLTVL.

V gene TRBV29-1 combines with J gene TRBJ2-5, with D possibly TRBD1 on 5 matching bases. The CDR3 has 12 residues. V lost 3 bases to trimming and J lost 5 bases, with 10 bases between them. Germline assignment: CDR1 SQVTM and CDR2 ANQGSEA. The CDR3 loop is CSVEVAGETQYF. CDR3 DNA sequence: TGCAGCGTTGAGGTAGCAGGGGAGACCCAGTACTTC.

This clone appeared a single time. The chain uses TRBV9 and TRBJ2-1; tentative D call: TRBD1 (5 bases). Germline V gene data show CDR1 as SGDLS and CDR2 as YYNGEE. V gave up 0 bases and J gave up 9 bases, with 13 bases separating them. This CDR3 contains 14 residues. CDR3 DNA: TGTGCCAGCAGCGTAGCGGCAGGGTCGGCTGAGCAGTTCTTC. It is translated as CASSVAAGSAEQFF.

V gene TRBV5-1 combines with J gene TRBJ1-2; no clear D. The CDR3 runs 13 residues. The germline V gene encodes CDR1 SGHRS and CDR2 YFSETQ. Trimming took 4 bases from V and 4 from J, leaving 11 bases between them. CDR3 bases: TGCGCCAGCAGCCCCCCGGAGGGCTATGGCTACACCTTC. Translated: CASSPPEGYGYTF.

The rearrangement joins TRBV6-1 to TRBJ1-5; 8 nucleotides match TRBD1. The CDR3 has 14 residues. Per germline, CDR1 MNHNS and CDR2 SASEGT. Trimming took 6 bases from V and 5 from J; bases not matched to a gene: 6. The CDR3 here is CASSPGQVHQPQHF. The CDR3 DNA follows: TGTGCCAGCAGCCCGGGACAGGTGCATCAGCCCCAGCATTTT.